These 25 T cell receptor beta chains originate from one sample sequenced in a study of CDR3 diversity in severe acne (dated by TCRdb to the late 2010s). The library came from PCR. The sequencing machine was an Illumina HiSeq 2000. Starting from the raw public reads, TCRdb applied fastp trimming at Q25, assembled clones with MiXCR and retained in-frame beta chains. Rows with one shared CDR3 protein collapse into an entry with the most common genes and DNA. In this sample the table shows tens of thousands of distinct CDR3 sequences, roughly 51% of which occur a single time. 13% to 15% of the sample is in the top ten clones. The sample consisted of blood. The receptors originated from a male donor in good health, without acne.

On this clonotype itself: Since no conserved phenylalanine or tryptophan closes the CDR3, a read error is the likely cause. The DNA is left out, because the CDR3 cannot be placed on it with certainty; the CDR3 is given as TCRdb lists it. The chain has TRBV7-8 and TRBJ2-3; the table's D gene call, TRBD2, was not cross checked with the DNA. Germline V gene sequence: CDR1 SGHVS, CDR2 FQNEAQ. The CDR3 is made up of 14 amino acids, end residues included. CDR3 region: CTSSSGVAGGLAYL.

The V and J genes are TRBV20-1 and TRBJ1-3, with 7 bases fitting TRBD1. With V trimmed by 5 bases and J by 2 bases, 9 bases remained unmatched. From germline, CDR1 is DFQATT and CDR2 SNEGSKA (reference sequence). The CDR3 is made up of 15 amino acids. The CDR3 DNA sequence: TGCAGTGCTGCAGAGACAGGGAGGGCTGGAAACACCATATATTTT. It encodes CSAAETGRAGNTIYF.

CDR3 coding DNA: TGTGCCAGCAGCCCCATTATACAGGGGACTAACACTGAAGCTTTCTTT. This codes for CASSPIIQGTNTEAFF. The V call is TRBV7-9, the J call TRBJ1-1; 7 nucleotides align to TRBD1. The CDR3 is 16 residues long. The V and J ends lost 5 bases and 2 bases, in that order; junction bases with no gene match: 11. CDR1 is SEHNR and CDR2 is FQNEAQ in the germline V gene (reference sequence).

This clonotype is termed medium-sized. This rearrangement joins TRBV2 to TRBJ1-6, with D maybe TRBD1 (5 bases). Germline V lookup: CDR1 SNHLY, CDR2 FYNNEI. The CDR3 is 14 residues long. V lost 7 bases and J lost 7, with 14 bases in between. CDR3 nucleotides: TGTGCCAGCACCTCCAGGGCGGAAAATTCACCCCTCCACTTT. Its translation is CASTSRAENSPLHF.

The genes are TRBV2 and TRBJ2-3; D is undetermined. The CDR3 is 11 residues long. Germline V gives CDR1 SNHLY, CDR2 FYNNEI. Deletions cut 7 bases from V and 4 bases from J, with 6 bases between. The CDR3 reads CASNLPDTQYF. The CDR3 DNA is TGTGCCAGCAATTTACCAGATACGCAGTATTTT.

The table lists this clonotype with a few counts. The chain joins TRBV5-1 to TRBJ2-7; 7 positions agree with TRBD1. The germline CDR1 and CDR2 sequences are SGHRS and YFSETQ. The CDR3 length is 15 residues. V shed 4 bases, J shed 1 base, and the junction held 8 bases outside the gene matches. The CDR3 DNA follows: TGCGCCAGCAGCGCGCGACAGGGAAGGTCCTACGAGCAGTACTTC. Its translation is CASSARQGRSYEQYF.

V and J are TRBV20-1 and TRBJ2-1, with D hard to call. Per germline, CDR1 DFQATT and CDR2 SNEGSKA (reference sequence). The CDR3 sequence is 12 residues long. CDR3 in DNA: TGCAGCCTTGGAGAGTTGTACAATGAGCAGTTCTTC. Its protein product is CSLGELYNEQFF.

Notes on this clonotype: In this CDR3 the conserved last residue, phenylalanine or tryptophan, is missing, so a read error is likely. The CDR3 bases are TGTGCCAGCAGTGAACAGGGGAAGGGCGCTGAAGCTTTCCTT. This encodes CASSEQGKGAEAFL. The V gene is TRBV28, the J gene TRBJ1-1; 7 nucleotides align to TRBD1. Germline V gives CDR1 MDHEN, CDR2 SYDVKM. This CDR3 region has 14 residues. V was clipped by 5 bases and J by 6 bases; unmatched bases: 9.

This clonotype is medium-sized in the sample. The chain carries TRBV20-1 and TRBJ2-7; perhaps TRBD1 as D (6 bases). V lost 2 bases to trimming and J lost 2 bases, with 16 bases between them. Looked up from germline, CDR1 is DFQATT and CDR2 is SNEGSKA (reference sequence). The CDR3 covers 15 residues. The CDR3 sequence is CSARNQPGVTYEQYF. The CDR3 DNA sequence: TGCAGTGCTAGAAATCAGCCAGGGGTAACCTACGAGCAGTACTTC.

The chain couples TRBV7-4 to TRBJ2-7; D gene ambiguous. The CDR3 is made up of 11 amino acids. The V gene's germline CDR1 is SGHVT and CDR2 SQSDAQ. V was shortened by 5 bases and J by 2 bases, with 4 bases between the two germline ends. The CDR3 reads CASSRAYEQYF. CDR3 sequence (DNA): TGTGCCAGCAGCCGAGCCTACGAGCAGTACTTC.

This clonotype was seen many times. The rearrangement joins TRBV14 to TRBJ2-7; D might be TRBD1 or TRBD2, each matching 5 bases. Germline CDR1 reads SGHDN; CDR2 reads FVKESK. The germline V and J ends were trimmed by 4 bases and 5 bases, with 18 bases remaining between them. The length of the CDR3 is 15 residues. The CDR3 here is CASSLLRWGLDEQYF. DNA of the CDR3: TGTGCCAGCAGCCTCCTCCGGTGGGGGTTGGACGAGCAGTACTTC. The whole variable domain, filled in from reference TRBV14 and TRBJ2-7, reads EAGVTQFPSHSVIEKGQTVTLRCDPISGHDNLYWYRRVMGKEIKFLLHFVKESKQDESGMPNNRFLAERTGGTYSTLKVQPAELEDSGVYFCASSLLRWGLDEQYFGPGTRLTVT.

The chain employs TRBV13 and TRBJ2-5, with D possibly being TRBD2 (6 bases). The CDR3 loop spans 13 amino acids. V lost 5 bases and J lost 2, with 9 bases in between. The germline gives CDR1 PRHDT, CDR2 FYEKMQ (reference sequence). The DNA for the CDR3 is TGTGCCAGCAGCGTGGAGGGGCAAGAGACCCAGTACTTC. It translates to CASSVEGQETQYF.

The chain recombines TRBV24-1 with TRBJ1-2, with 9 bases lining up with TRBD1. The germline V gene encodes CDR1 KGHDR and CDR2 SFDVKD. CDR3 length: 15 amino acids. V shed 4 bases and J 2 bases; nucleotides not matched to a gene: 4. CDR3 in amino acids: CATSDSDRGNYGYTF. The CDR3 DNA follows: TGTGCCACCAGTGACTCGGACAGGGGAAACTATGGCTACACCTTC.

Concerning this clonotype: Relative to the germline gene, one junction end is altered; a read error may explain this. V is TRBV30 and J is TRBJ1-1; TRBD1 matches at 7 bases. The CDR3 covers 13 residues. Per germline, CDR1 GTSNPN and CDR2 SVGIG (reference sequence). CDR3 bases: TGTGCCAGCAAGGGGGCTCGACTCACTGAAGCTCTCTTT. This codes for CASKGARLTEALF.

This clonotype was counted at least ten times. V gene TRBV2 combines with J gene TRBJ2-3, with TRBD1 matching over 10 bases. CDR3 length: 13 residues. The germline gives CDR1 SNHLY, CDR2 FYNNEI. J was trimmed by 4 bases and V by 7 bases; bases with no gene match: 2. The DNA of the CDR3 is TGTGCCAGCATGACAGGGGGCGCAGATACGCAGTATTTT. Translated, it gives CASMTGGADTQYF.

This clonotype was seen just once. The chain links TRBV19 to TRBJ2-7; 12 positions agree with TRBD2. Germline CDR1 and CDR2: LNHDA and SQIVND (reference sequence). Trimming at V came to 3 bases and at J to 9 bases, leaving 9 bases not matched to a gene. This CDR3 is 15 amino acids long. The CDR3 loop is CASSMTSGRVFRQYF. DNA of the CDR3: TGTGCCAGTAGTATGACTAGCGGGAGAGTTTTTCGGCAGTACTTC. The variable domain in full, completed from reference TRBV19 and TRBJ2-7, reads DGGITQSPKYLFRKEGQNVTLSCEQNLNHDAMYWYRQDPGQGLRLIYYSQIVNDFQKGDIAEGYSVSREKKESFPLTVTSAQKNPTAFYLCASSMTSGRVFRQYFGPGTRLTVT.

In this sample, this clonotype turned up a few times. The rearrangement uses TRBV24-1 and TRBJ2-5; TRBD2 matches at 11 bases. V was pared by 3 bases and J by 5 bases, with 4 bases of the junction left unmatched. The CDR3 extends over 15 amino acids. Germline V gene data show CDR1 as KGHDR and CDR2 as SFDVKD. The CDR3 sequence is CATSDTGLAVETQYF. The CDR3, as DNA: TGTGCCACCAGTGATACGGGACTAGCGGTGGAGACCCAGTACTTC.

This clonotype was seen at least ten times. The rearrangement joins TRBV5-1 to TRBJ1-2; weak D call: TRBD1 (6 bases). The CDR3 consists of 14 residues. Germline CDR1 is SGHRS and CDR2 is YFSETQ. Trimming pared 4 bases from V and 0 bases from J, leaving 10 bases between. DNA for the CDR3: TGCGCCAGCAGCAAGGACAGTCCTAACTATGGCTACACCTTC. It specifies CASSKDSPNYGYTF. The variable domain in full, completed from reference TRBV5-1 and TRBJ1-2, reads KAGVTQTPRYLIKTRGQQVTLSCSPISGHRSVSWYQQTPGQGLQFLFEYFSETQRNKGNFPGRFSGRQFSNSRSEMNVSTLELGDSALYLCASSKDSPNYGYTFGSGTRLTVV.

This chain uses TRBV7-9 with TRBJ2-5; 9 bases match TRBD2. Trimming cost V 0 bases and J 7 bases; bases outside gene matches: 6. There are 15 residues in the CDR3. The V gene's germline CDR1 is SEHNR and CDR2 FQNEAQ (reference sequence). CDR3 nucleotide sequence: TGTGCCAGCAGCTTAGCGGGGACTAGCCCGAGGACCCAGTACTTC. Amino acids: CASSLAGTSPRTQYF.

The V call is TRBV7-9, the J call TRBJ2-7; D uncertain. CDR1 and CDR2 from the germline V gene are SEHNR and FQNEAQ (reference sequence). Trimming pared 5 bases from V and 10 bases from J, leaving 27 bases between. The CDR3 totals 16 residues. The CDR3 DNA reads as TGTGCCAGCAGCCCCGTCCGAGTCAATACTGAAGCTGTCCAGTACTTC. This translates into CASSPVRVNTEAVQYF.

This clonotype was counted at least ten times. The V call is TRBV9, the J call TRBJ2-3; TRBD2 aligns across 11 bases. Losses at the gene ends were 0 bases for V and 6 bases for J; bases not matched to a gene: 9. CDR1 is SGDLS and CDR2 is YYNGEE in the germline V gene. The CDR3 extends over 17 amino acids. The chain's CDR3 is CASSVGPTSGSGDTQYF. The CDR3 DNA follows: TGTGCCAGCAGCGTAGGGCCCACTAGCGGGAGCGGGGATACGCAGTATTTT.

CDR3 in amino acids: CASSGGNGQPQHF. The CDR3 DNA follows: TGTGCCAGCAGCGGGGGAAACGGTCAGCCCCAGCATTTT. V usage is TRBV25-1 and J usage is TRBJ1-5, with D possibly being TRBD1 (5 bases). This CDR3 region has 13 residues. Germline CDR1 MGHDK, CDR2 SYGVNS. Trimming removed 6 bases at V and 6 bases at J, with 12 bases between.

CDR3 sequence reads: CASSTRQGPIETQYF. CDR3 nucleotides: TGCGCCAGCAGCACCAGACAGGGACCGATCGAGACCCAGTACTTC. The V gene is TRBV5-1, the J gene TRBJ2-5; 7 bases agree with TRBD1. The V and J ends lost 4 bases and 5 bases, in that order; junction bases with no gene match: 11. CDR1 is SGHRS, CDR2 YFSETQ, per germline. The CDR3 is 15 amino acids. Variable domain in full (rest from reference TRBV5-1 and TRBJ2-5): KAGVTQTPRYLIKTRGQQVTLSCSPISGHRSVSWYQQTPGQGLQFLFEYFSETQRNKGNFPGRFSGRQFSNSRSEMNVSTLELGDSALYLCASSTRQGPIETQYFGPGTRLLVL.

The V and J genes are TRBV2 and TRBJ1-2; 9 bases fit TRBD1. Trimming took 8 bases from V and 4 from J; bases not matched to a gene: 5. Germline V gene data show CDR1 as SNHLY and CDR2 as FYNNEI. This CDR3 contains 13 residues. The CDR3 bases are TGTGCCAGCCGGGACAGGGTGGGCTATGGCTACACCTTC. It codes for CASRDRVGYGYTF. The full variable domain, completed using reference TRBV2 and TRBJ1-2, is EPEVTQTPSHQVTQMGQEVILRCVPISNHLYFYWYRQILGQKVEFLVSFYNNEISEKSEIFDDQFSVERPDGSNFTLKIRSTKLEDSAMYFCASRDRVGYGYTFGSGTRLTVV.

The rearrangement uses TRBV19 and TRBJ1-5, with a weak D call TRBD1 (6 bases). The CDR3 consists of 15 residues. Trimming left V 7 bases short and J 0 bases short, with 13 bases between. Germline CDR1 LNHDA, CDR2 SQIVND (reference sequence). The CDR3, as DNA: TGTGCCAGTACCGATAGGGGGGCTAGCAATCAGCCCCAGCATTTT. Translated: CASTDRGASNQPQHF.